A selection of T cell receptor beta chains follows, all from one sample in a study of blood T cells in healthy people across ages. MiXCR, run by TCRdb on the 5' RACE reads, gives a single entry per CDR3 protein. The sample includes some 1.6 million distinct CDR3 sequences, 30% to 35% seen only once; the top ten take around 10%. The specimen was blood. The receptors here all came from a young woman in good health. Both conserved end residues are part of each CDR3. The order of the fields is D gene, V gene, clone size, J gene, CDR3 protein. D genes are given only for firm matches. Size values are once, few and many counts, or a class for expanded clones, and some rows have none.

>TRBD1|TRBV25-1|-|TRBJ1-2
CASRESRTGYGYTF
>TRBD1|TRBV10-3|-|TRBJ2-7
CAITDGQASSYEQYF
>-|TRBV11-1|-|TRBJ2-1
CASSPTLSLDNEQFF
>TRBD1|TRBV3-1|-|TRBJ2-5
CASSQGTGWETQYF
>-|TRBV7-6|-|TRBJ2-5
CASSQGGEGNTQYF
>TRBD2|TRBV20-1|few|TRBJ2-7
CSAIAGVSYEQYF
>TRBD1|TRBV7-2|many|TRBJ2-5
CASSLTGLLQETQYF
>-|TRBV2|few|TRBJ2-2
CASSEYGQGRAGELFF
>-|TRBV28|-|TRBJ1-5
CASSFTGNQPRHF
>TRBD1|TRBV6-1|few|TRBJ1-5
CASSEYGQGNQPQHF
>TRBD1|TRBV5-1|few|TRBJ2-1
CASSLARQGALDEQFF
>TRBD1|TRBV12-3/TRBV12-4|many|TRBJ1-6
CASSPRQGANSPLHF
>-|TRBV4-1|many|TRBJ1-2
CASSQVSSEPYGYTF
>-|TRBV20-1|-|TRBJ2-1
CSASRGEIGNEQFF
>-|TRBV7-9|-|TRBJ2-5
CASRSWDNLEETQYF
>TRBD2|TRBV27|-|TRBJ2-7
CASRQTSGYEQYF
>-|TRBV5-1|-|TRBJ1-5
CASRLGTEFNQPQHF
>TRBD2|TRBV29-1|few|TRBJ2-3
CSVEFSAGGRGDTQYF
>TRBD2|TRBV2|-|TRBJ2-1
CASTVLAGGYEQFF
>-|TRBV5-1|-|TRBJ2-7
CASSLGGGVGFHEQYF
>TRBD2|TRBV6-9|-|TRBJ2-5
CASSFRLAEETQYF
>-|TRBV4-1|few|TRBJ2-1
CASSQGPKKAAGGATWEQFF
>TRBD1|TRBV7-6|few|TRBJ2-2
CASSLVRAGGSTGELFF
>-|TRBV3-1|-|TRBJ1-5
CASSPGTGFRNQPQHF
>TRBD2|TRBV15|few|TRBJ2-1
CAIPGGPSYNEQFF
>-|TRBV28|-|TRBJ2-1
CASTGTFNNEQFF
>-|TRBV27|-|TRBJ2-1
CASSLIAGTSDNEQFF
>-|TRBV20-1|many|TRBJ2-7
CSARAIDRTYEQYF
>TRBD1|TRBV10-2|few|TRBJ2-1
CATQSLFGTGEKETNEQFF
>TRBD2|TRBV6-1|-|TRBJ2-3
CASSTTSGVTYTQYF
>-|TRBV7-2|-|TRBJ1-2
CASSLNSGVYGYTF
>TRBD1|TRBV28|few|TRBJ2-5
CASSFTDRVGETQYF
>-|TRBV5-5|-|TRBJ1-1
CASSGGQPNMNTEAFF
>-|TRBV10-2|-|TRBJ2-3
CASSGQKAADTQYF
>-|TRBV20-1|few|TRBJ2-5
CSARGTGEETQYF
>-|TRBV28|-|TRBJ2-7
CASNLQPGNRAYEQYF
>-|TRBV6-1|few|TRBJ2-3
CASTLLGSRTDTQYF
>TRBD2|TRBV7-2|many|TRBJ2-1
CASSSAGVLREQFF
>TRBD1|TRBV5-1|-|TRBJ2-5
CASSTGQGASHHVETQYF
>-|TRBV3-1|-|-
CASSQEVGRYEQYF
>-|TRBV5-1|-|TRBJ2-7
CASSAAHSPYEQYF
>TRBD2|TRBV11-2|-|TRBJ2-3
CASSQELGGRTFLGQYF
>-|TRBV4-2|few|TRBJ2-7
CASSQDRTAGEQYF
>-|TRBV5-1|-|TRBJ1-2
CASSLSLRSDYGYTF
>-|TRBV20-1|-|TRBJ1-5
CSALTIYSNQPQHF
>-|TRBV6-1|-|TRBJ2-5
CASTGVLQETQYF
>TRBD1|TRBV2|-|TRBJ1-5
CASAKGGQISNQPQHF
>-|TRBV18|few|TRBJ2-7
CASSPSTGFAYEQYF
>-|TRBV5-4|-|TRBJ2-1
CASSLEQEQFF
>-|TRBV3-1|few|TRBJ1-5
CASSSFPHQPQHF
>-|TRBV7-6|few|TRBJ2-1
CASSLGTPEDHYNEQFF
>-|TRBV5-1|few|TRBJ2-1
CASRRQNNEQFF
>-|TRBV6-5|once|TRBJ2-7
CASSYSGLKHYEQYF
>-|TRBV4-1|few|TRBJ1-2
CASSQERTDGYGYTF
>-|TRBV7-2|many|TRBJ2-1
CASSFGTVAYNEQFF